The 13 T cell receptor beta chains below were found in one sample sequenced in a study of blood T cell repertoires in COVID-19. The data were produced by immunoSEQ multiplex PCR, yet TCRdb's version contains in-frame clones alone and is incomplete. The data hold roughly 400,000 clones, with 80% to 95% observed a single time. The specimen sequenced was PBMCs or T cells enriched from blood (not recorded which). The receptors were sampled from a woman between 35 and 50 years old who had been exposed to COVID-19.

The chain has TRBV2 and TRBJ2-1; D call uncertain. The germline V gene has CDR1 SNHLY and CDR2 FYNNEI. The CDR3 contains 15 residues. The V end lost 7 bases, the J end lost 1 base, and 14 bases lay between the germline ends. CDR3 in amino acids: CASKPFGSSYNEQFF. For the CDR3, the DNA is TGTGCCAGCAAACCCTTCGGTTCATCCTACAATGAGCAGTTCTTC. Combining the CDR3 with reference TRBV2 and TRBJ2-1 gives the whole variable domain EPEVTQTPSHQVTQMGQEVILRCVPISNHLYFYWYRQILGQKVEFLVSFYNNEISEKSEIFDDQFSVERPDGSNFTLKIRSTKLEDSAMYFCASKPFGSSYNEQFFGPGTRLTVL.

The genes are TRBV5-1 and TRBJ2-1; a weak D match, TRBD1 (6 bases). V was trimmed by 4 bases and J by 0 bases, leaving 11 bases between them. This CDR3 region has 15 residues. Germline-derived CDR1 and CDR2 are SGHRS and YFSETQ. The CDR3 sequence: CASSPGDSSYNEQFF. In nucleotides, the CDR3 is TGCGCCAGCAGCCCAGGGGATAGCTCCTACAATGAGCAGTTCTTC. The full variable domain, its missing parts supplied by reference TRBV5-1 and TRBJ2-1, is KAGVTQTPRYLIKTRGQQVTLSCSPISGHRSVSWYQQTPGQGLQFLFEYFSETQRNKGNFPGRFSGRQFSNSRSEMNVSTLELGDSALYLCASSPGDSSYNEQFFGPGTRLTVL.

This clone was counted at least ten times. The chain has TRBV10-3 and TRBJ1-1, with 8 bases lining up with TRBD1. Germline V gives CDR1 ENHRY, CDR2 SYGVKD. The CDR3 sequence is 13 residues long. The junction had 3 bases not matched to a gene; V was cut back by 8 bases and J by 1 base. CDR3 DNA sequence: TGTGCCATCGGACAGGGAGCGAACACTGAAGCTTTCTTT. Its protein is CAIGQGANTEAFF.

This rearrangement joins TRBV5-1 to TRBJ1-1, with 8 positions matching TRBD1. CDR1 is SGHRS, CDR2 YFSETQ, per germline. The trim removed 4 bases at V and 3 bases at J, leaving 5 bases unmatched. This CDR3 has 14 residues. The CDR3 spells CASSLTGGDTEAFF. The CDR3, as DNA: TGCGCCAGCAGCCTTACAGGGGGAGACACTGAAGCTTTCTTT. The full variable domain, in which reference TRBV5-1 and TRBJ1-1 provide the parts outside the CDR3, is KAGVTQTPRYLIKTRGQQVTLSCSPISGHRSVSWYQQTPGQGLQFLFEYFSETQRNKGNFPGRFSGRQFSNSRSEMNVSTLELGDSALYLCASSLTGGDTEAFFGQGTRLTVV.

The chain couples TRBV19 to TRBJ1-5; 10 positions agree with TRBD1. Trimming removed 3 bases from V and 6 bases from J; junction bases left unmatched: 17. The CDR3 is 19 amino acids. Germline lookup yields CDR1 LNHDA and CDR2 SQIVND (reference sequence). CDR3 in amino acids: CASSIRTWAPGTGVQPQHF. DNA for the CDR3: TGTGCCAGTAGTATCCGGACTTGGGCCCCCGGGACAGGGGTTCAGCCCCAGCATTTT.

The chain has TRBV12-5 and TRBJ1-4, with a weak D call TRBD1 (6 bases). CDR3 size: 16 residues. V gave up 5 bases and J gave up 2 bases, with 15 bases separating them. Germline V CDR1 and CDR2: LGHNT, FRNRAP. The CDR3 DNA sequence: TGTGCTAGTGGTCCAGGAAACGGACAGACTAATGAAAAACTGTTTTTT. It specifies CASGPGNGQTNEKLFF.

This chain connects TRBV11-3 to TRBJ2-2, with D maybe TRBD1 (6 bases). The CDR3 extends over 15 amino acids. Trimming removed 2 bases at V and 1 base at J, with 8 bases between. Germline V gene lookup returns CDR1 SGHNT and CDR2 YENEEA. CDR3 sequence reads: CASSLSQGNTGELFF. In nucleotides, the CDR3 is TGTGCCAGCAGCTTATCACAGGGGAACACCGGGGAGCTGTTTTTT.

The chain uses TRBV20-1 and TRBJ1-3; 7 nucleotides agree with TRBD1. Germline V gene lookup returns CDR1 DFQATT and CDR2 SNEGSKA (reference sequence). The CDR3 runs to 15 residues. V shed 3 bases and J 0 bases; nucleotides not matched to a gene: 5. CDR3 in amino acids: CSASPGGNSGNTIYF. Here the CDR3 DNA reads TGCAGTGCTAGTCCAGGGGGTAACTCTGGAAACACCATATATTTT.

The chain employs TRBV27 and TRBJ1-2, with D unclear. The CDR3 loop spans 14 amino acids. Germline V gene data show CDR1 as MNHEY and CDR2 as SMNVEV (reference sequence). V gave up 6 bases and J gave up 4 bases, with 15 bases separating them. This chain's CDR3 is CASSPGAGLYGYTF. Here the CDR3 DNA reads TGTGCCAGCAGCCCAGGTGCAGGACTCTATGGCTACACCTTC.

The gene calls are TRBV6-5 and TRBJ1-6; 7 nucleotides line up with TRBD1. Germline V gene sequence: CDR1 MNHEY, CDR2 SVGAGI. The CDR3 sequence is 14 residues long. Trimming took 5 bases from V and 7 from J; bases not matched to a gene: 5. Here the CDR3 reads CASSIRQGNSPLHF. Written as DNA, the CDR3 is TGTGCCAGCAGTATCCGACAGGGAAATTCACCCCTCCACTTT.

In DNA form, the CDR3 reads TGTGCCAGCAGTACCGGCGGGGTTAACTATGGCTACACCTTC. Its translation: CASSTGGVNYGYTF. V is TRBV2 and J is TRBJ1-2; no clear D. The germline V and J ends were trimmed by 5 bases and 1 base, with 11 bases remaining between them. The CDR3 runs 14 residues. Germline V gene lookup returns CDR1 SNHLY and CDR2 FYNNEI.

The genes are TRBV5-5 and TRBJ1-2, with 9 bases aligning to TRBD1. The CDR3 consists of 14 residues. The germline V gene encodes CDR1 SGHKS and CDR2 YYEKEE (reference sequence). The ends lost 4 bases at V and 7 bases at J; junction bases unmatched: 8. Written as DNA, the CDR3 is TGTGCCAGCAGCAGGATGGACAGGGGAGCTGGCTACACCTTC. Amino acids: CASSRMDRGAGYTF.

The chain carries TRBV28 and TRBJ1-2, with D perhaps matching TRBD1 (6 bases). The CDR3 consists of 15 residues. Germline lookup yields CDR1 MDHEN and CDR2 SYDVKM. Trimming removed 6 bases from V and 3 bases from J, with 17 bases in between. CDR3 in amino acids: CASRDSLGSYYGYTF. The CDR3 DNA reads TGTGCCAGCAGGGACAGCCTCGGTTCTTACTATGGCTACACCTTC.